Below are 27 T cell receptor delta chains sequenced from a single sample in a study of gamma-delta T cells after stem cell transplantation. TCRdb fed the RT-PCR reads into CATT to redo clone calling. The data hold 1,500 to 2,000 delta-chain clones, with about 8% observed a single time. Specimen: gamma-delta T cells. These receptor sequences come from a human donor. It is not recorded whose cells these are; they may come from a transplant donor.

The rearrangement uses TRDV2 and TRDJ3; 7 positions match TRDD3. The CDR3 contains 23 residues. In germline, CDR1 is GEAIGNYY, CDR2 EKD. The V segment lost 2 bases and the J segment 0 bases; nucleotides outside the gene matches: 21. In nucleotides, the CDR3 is TGTGCCTGTGACATCGTGTTGACTGGGGTATACCCTGTTGGCTCCTGGGACACCCGACAGATGTTTTTC. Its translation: CACDIVLTGVYPVGSWDTRQMFF.

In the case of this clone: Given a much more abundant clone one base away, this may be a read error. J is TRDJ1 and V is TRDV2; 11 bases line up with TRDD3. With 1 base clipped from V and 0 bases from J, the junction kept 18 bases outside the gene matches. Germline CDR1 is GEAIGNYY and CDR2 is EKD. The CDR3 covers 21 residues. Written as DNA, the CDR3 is TGTGCCTGTGACACAATTGCCGTACTGGGGGATAAACCCTTGTACACCGATAAACTCATCTTT. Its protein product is CACDTIAVLGDKPLYTDKLIF.

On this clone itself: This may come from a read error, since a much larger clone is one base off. The CDR3: CACDVLRAGYKLIF. The CDR3 DNA reads TGTGCCTGTGACGTACTTCGGGCGGGGTATAAACTCATCTTT. The chain joins TRDV2 to TRDJ1; D is unclear. The CDR3 runs 14 residues. The V gene's germline CDR1 is GEAIGNYY and CDR2 EKD. Trimming removed 3 bases at V and 6 bases at J, with 16 bases between.

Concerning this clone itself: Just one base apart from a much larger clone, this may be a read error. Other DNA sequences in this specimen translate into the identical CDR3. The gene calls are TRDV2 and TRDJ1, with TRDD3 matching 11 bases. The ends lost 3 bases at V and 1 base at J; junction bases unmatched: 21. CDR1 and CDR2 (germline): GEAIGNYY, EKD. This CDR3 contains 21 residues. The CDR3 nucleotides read TGTGCCTGTGACCCTCTCAGAAGCTTTACTGGGGGATATGCTTCCACCGATAAACTCATCTTT. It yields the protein CACDPLRSFTGGYASTDKLIF.

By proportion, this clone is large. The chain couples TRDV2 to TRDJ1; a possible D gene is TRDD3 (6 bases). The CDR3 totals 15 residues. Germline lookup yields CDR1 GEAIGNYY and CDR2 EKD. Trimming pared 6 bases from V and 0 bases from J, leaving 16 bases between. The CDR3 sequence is CACNGLGSYTDKLIF. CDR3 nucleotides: TGTGCCTGTAACGGGCTGGGGTCGTACACCGATAAACTCATCTTT.

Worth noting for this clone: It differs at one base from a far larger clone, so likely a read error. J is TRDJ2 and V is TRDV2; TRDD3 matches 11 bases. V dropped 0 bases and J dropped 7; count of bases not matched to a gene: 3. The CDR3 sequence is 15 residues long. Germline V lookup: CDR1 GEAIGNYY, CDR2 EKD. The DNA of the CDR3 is TGTGCCTGTGACACCGCTGGGGGATACATAGCACAACTCTTCTTT. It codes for CACDTAGGYIAQLFF.

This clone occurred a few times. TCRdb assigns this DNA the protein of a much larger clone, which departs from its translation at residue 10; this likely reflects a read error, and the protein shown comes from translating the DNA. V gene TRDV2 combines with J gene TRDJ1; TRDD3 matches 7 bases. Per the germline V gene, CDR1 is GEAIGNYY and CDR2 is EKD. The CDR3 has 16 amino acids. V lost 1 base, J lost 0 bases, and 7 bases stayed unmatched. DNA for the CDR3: TGTGCCTGTGACACTCTGGGGGTTGAGCACACCGATAAACTCATCTTT. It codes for CACDTLGVEHTDKLIF.

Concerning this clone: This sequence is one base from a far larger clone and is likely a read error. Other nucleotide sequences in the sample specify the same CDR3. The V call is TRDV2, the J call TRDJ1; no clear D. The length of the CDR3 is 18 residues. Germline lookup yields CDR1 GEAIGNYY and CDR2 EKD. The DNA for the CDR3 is TGCGCCTGTGACAGTCTTAGTCTCGGAGAACCGTACACCGATAAACTCATCTTT. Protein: CACDSLSLGEPYTDKLIF.

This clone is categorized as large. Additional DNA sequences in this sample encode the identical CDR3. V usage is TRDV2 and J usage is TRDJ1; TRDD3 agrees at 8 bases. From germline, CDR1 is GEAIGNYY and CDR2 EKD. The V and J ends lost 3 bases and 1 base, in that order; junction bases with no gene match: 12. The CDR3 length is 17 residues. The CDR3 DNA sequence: TGTGCCTGTGACCCGATACTGGGGGCCACCTCCACCGATAAACTCATCTTT. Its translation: CACDPILGATSTDKLIF.

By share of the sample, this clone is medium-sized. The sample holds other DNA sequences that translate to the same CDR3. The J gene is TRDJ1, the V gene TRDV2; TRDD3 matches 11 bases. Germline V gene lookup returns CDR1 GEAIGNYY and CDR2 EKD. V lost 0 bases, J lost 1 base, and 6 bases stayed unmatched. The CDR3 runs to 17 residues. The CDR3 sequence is CACDTMGDTELTDKLIF. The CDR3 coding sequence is TGTGCCTGTGACACCATGGGGGATACGGAACTCACCGATAAACTCATCTTT.

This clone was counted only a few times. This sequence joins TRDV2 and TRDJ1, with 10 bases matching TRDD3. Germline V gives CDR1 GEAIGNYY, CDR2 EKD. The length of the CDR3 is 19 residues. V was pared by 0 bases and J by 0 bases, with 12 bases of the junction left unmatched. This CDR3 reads CACDTLHRTGGSYTDKLIF. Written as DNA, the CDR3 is TGTGCCTGTGACACCCTCCACCGTACTGGGGGATCCTACACCGATAAACTCATCTTT.

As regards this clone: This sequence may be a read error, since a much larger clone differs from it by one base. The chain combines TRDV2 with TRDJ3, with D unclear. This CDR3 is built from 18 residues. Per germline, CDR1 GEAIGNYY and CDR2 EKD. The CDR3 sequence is CARDTLSGSSWDTRQMFF. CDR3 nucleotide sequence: TGTGCCCGTGACACCTTAAGTGGGAGTTCCTGGGACACCCGACAGATGTTTTTC.

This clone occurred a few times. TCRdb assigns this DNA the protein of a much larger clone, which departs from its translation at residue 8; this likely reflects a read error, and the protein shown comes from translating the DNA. CDR3: CACDPLTEGYVGGKGLIF. DNA of the CDR3: TGTGCCTGTGACCCCTTGACTGAGGGATACGTCGGGGGAAAGGGACTCATCTTT. The rearrangement links TRDV2 to TRDJ1, with 8 nucleotides matching TRDD3. Germline V lookup: CDR1 GEAIGNYY, CDR2 EKD. This CDR3 is built from 18 residues. J gave up 10 bases and V 3 bases, and 24 bases lay outside the gene matches.

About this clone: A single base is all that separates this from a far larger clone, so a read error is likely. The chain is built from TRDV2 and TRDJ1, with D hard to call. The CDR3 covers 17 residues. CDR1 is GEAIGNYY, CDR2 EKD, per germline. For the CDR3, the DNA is TGTGCCCGTGACACCGTAGCGGGGTTCCCGTACACCGATAAACTCATCTTT. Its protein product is CARDTVAGFPYTDKLIF.

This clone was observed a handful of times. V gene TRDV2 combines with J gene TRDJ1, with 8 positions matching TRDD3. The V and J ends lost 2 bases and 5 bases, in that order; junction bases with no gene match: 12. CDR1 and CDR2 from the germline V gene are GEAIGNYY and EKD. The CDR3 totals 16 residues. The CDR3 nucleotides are TGTGCCTGTGACAAACTTGTAACTGTGGGGGATGATAAACTCATCTTT. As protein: CACDKLVTVGDDKLIF.

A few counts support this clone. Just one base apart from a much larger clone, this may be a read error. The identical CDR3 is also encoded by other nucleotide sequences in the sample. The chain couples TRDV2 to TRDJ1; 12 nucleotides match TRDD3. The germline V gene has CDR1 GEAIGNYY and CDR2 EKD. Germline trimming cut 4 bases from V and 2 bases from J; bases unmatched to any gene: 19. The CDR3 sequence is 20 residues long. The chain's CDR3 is CACDPVPLGDTSWKTDKLIF. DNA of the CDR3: TGTGCCTGTGATCCCGTGCCACTGGGGGATACCTCTTGGAAGACCGATAAACTCATCTTT.

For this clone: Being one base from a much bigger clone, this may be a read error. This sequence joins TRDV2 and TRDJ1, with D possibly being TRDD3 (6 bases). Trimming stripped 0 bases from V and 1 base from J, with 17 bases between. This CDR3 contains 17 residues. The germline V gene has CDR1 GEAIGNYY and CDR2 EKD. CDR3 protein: CACDTMGATELTDKLIF. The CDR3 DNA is TGTGCCTGTGACACCATGGGGGCTACGGAACTCACCGATAAACTCATCTTT.

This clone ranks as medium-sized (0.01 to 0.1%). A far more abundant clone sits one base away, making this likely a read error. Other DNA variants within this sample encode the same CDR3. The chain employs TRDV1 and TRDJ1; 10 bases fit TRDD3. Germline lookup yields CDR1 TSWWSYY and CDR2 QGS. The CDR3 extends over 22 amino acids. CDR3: CALGESPISYYWGIRGTDKLIF. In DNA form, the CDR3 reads TGTGCTCTTGGGGAAAGCCCCATATCTTATTACTGGGGGATCAGGGGCACCGATAAACTCATCTTC.

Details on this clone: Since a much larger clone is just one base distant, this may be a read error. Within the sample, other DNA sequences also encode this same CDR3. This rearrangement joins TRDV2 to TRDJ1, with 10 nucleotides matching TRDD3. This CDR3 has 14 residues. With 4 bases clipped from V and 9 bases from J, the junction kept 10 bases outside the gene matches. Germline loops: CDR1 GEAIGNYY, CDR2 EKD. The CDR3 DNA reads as TGTGCCTGTGAGCCTTTACTGGGGGATCGGGAACTCATCTTT. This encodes CACEPLLGDRELIF.

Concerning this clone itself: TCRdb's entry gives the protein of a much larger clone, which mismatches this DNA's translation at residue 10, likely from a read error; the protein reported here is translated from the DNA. The CDR3 region is CACDRLGELHTDKLIF. The CDR3 region has the DNA TGTGCCTGTGACAGGCTGGGGGAACTGCACACCGATAAACTCATCTTT. The chain has TRDV2 and TRDJ1, with 8 bases fitting TRDD3. Germline V gene sequence: CDR1 GEAIGNYY, CDR2 EKD. J was trimmed by 0 bases and V by 2 bases; bases with no gene match: 7. The length of the CDR3 is 16 residues.

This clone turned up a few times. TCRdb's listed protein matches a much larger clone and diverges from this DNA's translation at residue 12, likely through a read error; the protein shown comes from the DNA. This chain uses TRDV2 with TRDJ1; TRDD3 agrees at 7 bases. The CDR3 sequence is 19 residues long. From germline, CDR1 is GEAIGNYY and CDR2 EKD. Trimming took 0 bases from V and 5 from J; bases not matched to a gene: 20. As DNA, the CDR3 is TGTGCCTGTGACACCGTGCCTCCGACTGGGGATGAGCGGTTGGATAAACTCATCTTT. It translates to CACDTVPPTGDERLDKLIF.

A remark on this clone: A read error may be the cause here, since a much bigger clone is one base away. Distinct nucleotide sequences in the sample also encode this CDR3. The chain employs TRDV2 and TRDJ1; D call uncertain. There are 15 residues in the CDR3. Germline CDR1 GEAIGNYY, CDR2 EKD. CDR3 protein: CACDTVGSKGGKLIF. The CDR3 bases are TGTGCTTGTGACACCGTTGGGTCGAAAGGTGGTAAACTCATCTTT.

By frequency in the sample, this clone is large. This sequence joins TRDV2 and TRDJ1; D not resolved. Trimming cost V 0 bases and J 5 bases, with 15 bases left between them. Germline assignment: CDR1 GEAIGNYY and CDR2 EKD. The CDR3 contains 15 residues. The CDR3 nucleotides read TGTGCCTGTGACACCGTTGATAACCGGGCAGATAAACTCATCTTT. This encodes CACDTVDNRADKLIF.

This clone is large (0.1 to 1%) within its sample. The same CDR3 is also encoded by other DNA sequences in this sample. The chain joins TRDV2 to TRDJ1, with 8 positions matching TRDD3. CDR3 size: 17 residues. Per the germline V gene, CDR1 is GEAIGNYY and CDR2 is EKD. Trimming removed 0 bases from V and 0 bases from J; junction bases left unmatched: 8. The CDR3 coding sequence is TGTGCCTGTGACACCGTACTGGGGGTCCAGTACACCGATAAACTCATCTTT. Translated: CACDTVLGVQYTDKLIF.

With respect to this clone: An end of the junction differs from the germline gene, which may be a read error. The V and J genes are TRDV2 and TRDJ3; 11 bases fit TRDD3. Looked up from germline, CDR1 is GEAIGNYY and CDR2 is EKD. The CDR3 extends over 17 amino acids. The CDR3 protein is CACDAAGGYWGTRQMFF. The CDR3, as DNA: TGTGCCTGTGACGCGGCTGGGGGATACTGGGGCACCCGACAGATGTTTTTC.

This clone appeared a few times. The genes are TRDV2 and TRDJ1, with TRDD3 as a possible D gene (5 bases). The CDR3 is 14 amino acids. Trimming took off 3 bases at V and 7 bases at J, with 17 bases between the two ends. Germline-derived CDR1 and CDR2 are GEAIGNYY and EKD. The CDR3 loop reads CACDRLGSKLKLIF. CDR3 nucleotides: TGTGCCTGTGACCGGCTGGGATCCAAGCTTAAACTCATCTTT.

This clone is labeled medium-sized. The CDR3 DNA reads as TGTGCCTGGGCCCTTACTGGGGGTCCTTACACCGATAAACTCATCTTT. Translation: CAWALTGGPYTDKLIF. V and J are TRDV2 and TRDJ1; 8 positions agree with TRDD3. CDR1 and CDR2 from the germline V gene are GEAIGNYY and EKD. The CDR3 extends over 16 amino acids. V trimming: 7 bases; J trimming: 0 bases; junction bases outside the gene matches: 12.